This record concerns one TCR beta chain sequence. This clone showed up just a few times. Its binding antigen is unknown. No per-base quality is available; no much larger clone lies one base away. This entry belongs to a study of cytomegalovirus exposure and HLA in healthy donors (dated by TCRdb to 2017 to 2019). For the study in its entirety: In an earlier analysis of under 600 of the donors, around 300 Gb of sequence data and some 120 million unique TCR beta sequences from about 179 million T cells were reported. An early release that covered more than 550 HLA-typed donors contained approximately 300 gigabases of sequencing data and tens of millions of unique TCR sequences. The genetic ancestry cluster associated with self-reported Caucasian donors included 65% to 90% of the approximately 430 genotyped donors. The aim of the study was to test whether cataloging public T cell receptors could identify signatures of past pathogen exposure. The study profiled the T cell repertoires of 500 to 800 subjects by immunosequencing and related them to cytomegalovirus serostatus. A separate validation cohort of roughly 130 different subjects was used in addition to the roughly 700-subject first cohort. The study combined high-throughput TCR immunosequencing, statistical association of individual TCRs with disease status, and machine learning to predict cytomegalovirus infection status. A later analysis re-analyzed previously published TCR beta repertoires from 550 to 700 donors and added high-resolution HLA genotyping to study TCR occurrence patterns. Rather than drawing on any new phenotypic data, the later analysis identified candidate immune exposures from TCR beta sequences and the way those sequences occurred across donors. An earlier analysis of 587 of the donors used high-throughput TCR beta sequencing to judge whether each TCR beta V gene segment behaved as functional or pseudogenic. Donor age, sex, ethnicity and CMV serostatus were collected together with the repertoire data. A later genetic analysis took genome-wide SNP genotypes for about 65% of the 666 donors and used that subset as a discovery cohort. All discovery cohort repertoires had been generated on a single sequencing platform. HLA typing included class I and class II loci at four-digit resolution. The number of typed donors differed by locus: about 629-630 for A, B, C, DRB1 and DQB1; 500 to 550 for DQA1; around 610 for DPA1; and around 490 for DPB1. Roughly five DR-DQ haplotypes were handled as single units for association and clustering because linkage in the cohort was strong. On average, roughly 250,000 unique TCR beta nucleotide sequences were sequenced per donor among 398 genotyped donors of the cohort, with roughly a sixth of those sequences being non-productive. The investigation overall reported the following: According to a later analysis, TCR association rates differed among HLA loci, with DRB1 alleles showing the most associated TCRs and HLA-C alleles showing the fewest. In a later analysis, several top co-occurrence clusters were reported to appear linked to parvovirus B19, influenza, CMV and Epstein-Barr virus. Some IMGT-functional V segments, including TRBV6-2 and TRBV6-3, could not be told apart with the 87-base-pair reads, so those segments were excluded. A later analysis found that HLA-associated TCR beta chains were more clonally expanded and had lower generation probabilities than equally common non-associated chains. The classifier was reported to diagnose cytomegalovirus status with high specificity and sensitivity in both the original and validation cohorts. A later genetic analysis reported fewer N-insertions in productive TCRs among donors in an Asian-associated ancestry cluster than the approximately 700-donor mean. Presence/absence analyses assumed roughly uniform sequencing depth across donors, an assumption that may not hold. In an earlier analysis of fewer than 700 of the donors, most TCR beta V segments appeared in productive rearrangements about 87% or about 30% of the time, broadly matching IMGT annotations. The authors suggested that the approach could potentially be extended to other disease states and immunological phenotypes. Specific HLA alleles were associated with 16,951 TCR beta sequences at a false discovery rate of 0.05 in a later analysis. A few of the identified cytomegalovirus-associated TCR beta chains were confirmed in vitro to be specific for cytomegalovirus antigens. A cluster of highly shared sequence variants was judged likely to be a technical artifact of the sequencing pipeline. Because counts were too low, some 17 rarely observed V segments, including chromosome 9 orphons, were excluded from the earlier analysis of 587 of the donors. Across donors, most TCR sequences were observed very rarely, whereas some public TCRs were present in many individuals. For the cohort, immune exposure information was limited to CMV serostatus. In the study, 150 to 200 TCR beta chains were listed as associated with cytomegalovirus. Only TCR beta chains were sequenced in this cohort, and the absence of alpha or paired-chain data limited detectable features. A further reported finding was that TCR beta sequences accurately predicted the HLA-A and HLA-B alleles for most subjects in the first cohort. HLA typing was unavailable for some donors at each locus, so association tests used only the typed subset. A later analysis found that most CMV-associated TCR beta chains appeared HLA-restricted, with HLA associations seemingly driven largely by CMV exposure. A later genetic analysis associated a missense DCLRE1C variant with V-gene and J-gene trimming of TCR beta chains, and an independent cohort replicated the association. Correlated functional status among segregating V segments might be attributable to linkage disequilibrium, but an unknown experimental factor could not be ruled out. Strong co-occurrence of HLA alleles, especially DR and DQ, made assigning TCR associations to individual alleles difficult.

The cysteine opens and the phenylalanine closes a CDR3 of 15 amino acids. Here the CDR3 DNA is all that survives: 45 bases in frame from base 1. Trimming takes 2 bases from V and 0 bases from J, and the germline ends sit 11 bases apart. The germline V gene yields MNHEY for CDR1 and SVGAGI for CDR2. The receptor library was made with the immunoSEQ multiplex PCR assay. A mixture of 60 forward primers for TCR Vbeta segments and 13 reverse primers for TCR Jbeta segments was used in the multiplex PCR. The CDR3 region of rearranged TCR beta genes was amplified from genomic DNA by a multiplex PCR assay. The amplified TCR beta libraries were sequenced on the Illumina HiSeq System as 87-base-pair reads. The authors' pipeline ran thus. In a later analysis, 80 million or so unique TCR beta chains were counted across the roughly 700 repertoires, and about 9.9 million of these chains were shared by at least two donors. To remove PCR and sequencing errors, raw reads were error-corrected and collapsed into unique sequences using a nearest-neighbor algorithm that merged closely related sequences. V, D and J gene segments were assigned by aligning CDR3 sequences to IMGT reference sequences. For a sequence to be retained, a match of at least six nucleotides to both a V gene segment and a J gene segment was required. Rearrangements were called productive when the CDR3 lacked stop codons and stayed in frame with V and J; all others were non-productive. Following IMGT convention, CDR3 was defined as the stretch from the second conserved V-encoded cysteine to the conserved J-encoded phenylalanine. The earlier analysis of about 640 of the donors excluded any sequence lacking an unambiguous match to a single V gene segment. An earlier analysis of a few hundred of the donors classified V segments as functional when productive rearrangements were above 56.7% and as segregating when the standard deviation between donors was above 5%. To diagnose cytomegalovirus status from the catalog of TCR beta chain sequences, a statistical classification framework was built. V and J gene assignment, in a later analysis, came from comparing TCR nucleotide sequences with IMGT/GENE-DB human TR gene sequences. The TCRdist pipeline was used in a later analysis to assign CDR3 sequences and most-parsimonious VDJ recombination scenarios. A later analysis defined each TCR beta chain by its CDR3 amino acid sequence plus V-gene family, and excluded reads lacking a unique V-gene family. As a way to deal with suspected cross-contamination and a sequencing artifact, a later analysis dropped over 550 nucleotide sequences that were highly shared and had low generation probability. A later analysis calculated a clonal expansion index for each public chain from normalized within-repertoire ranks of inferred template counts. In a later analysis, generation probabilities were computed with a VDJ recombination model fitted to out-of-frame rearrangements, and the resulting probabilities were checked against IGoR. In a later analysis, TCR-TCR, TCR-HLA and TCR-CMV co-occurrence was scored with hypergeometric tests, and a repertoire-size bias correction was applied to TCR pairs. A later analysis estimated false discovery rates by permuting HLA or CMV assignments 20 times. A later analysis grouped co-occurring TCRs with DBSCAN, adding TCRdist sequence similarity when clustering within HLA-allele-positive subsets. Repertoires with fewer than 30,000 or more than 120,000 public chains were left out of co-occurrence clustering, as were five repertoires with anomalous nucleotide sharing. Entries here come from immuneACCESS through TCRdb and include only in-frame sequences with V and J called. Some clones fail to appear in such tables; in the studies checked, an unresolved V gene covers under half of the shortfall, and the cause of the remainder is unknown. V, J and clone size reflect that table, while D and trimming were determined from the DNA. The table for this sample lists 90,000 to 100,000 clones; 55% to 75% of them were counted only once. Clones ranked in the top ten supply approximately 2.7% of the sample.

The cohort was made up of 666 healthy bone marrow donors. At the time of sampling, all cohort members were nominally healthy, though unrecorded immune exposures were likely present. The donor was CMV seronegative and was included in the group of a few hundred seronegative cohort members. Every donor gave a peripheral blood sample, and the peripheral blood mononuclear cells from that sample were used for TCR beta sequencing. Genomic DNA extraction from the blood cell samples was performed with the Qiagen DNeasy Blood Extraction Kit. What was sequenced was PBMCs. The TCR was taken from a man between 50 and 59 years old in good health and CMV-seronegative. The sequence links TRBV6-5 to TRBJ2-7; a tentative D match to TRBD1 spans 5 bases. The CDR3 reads CASSYSSGYSYEQYF. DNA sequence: TGTGCCAGCAGTTACAGCTCAGGGTACTCCTACGAGCAGTACTTC.